The clone carrying this TCR beta chain was counted between two and nine times. The authors' processing: Researchers report that nucleated cell counts were estimated from reference gene primer amplification. Profiling relied on immunoSEQ multiplex PCR, and the TCRdb table lists in-frame clones only, not all of them. For V, J and clone size, that table is used; D and trimming come from the DNA. Of more than 65,000 clones in the sample, around 83% were seen once. This entry belongs to a study of blood T cell repertoires in COVID-19. Turning to the study itself: COVID-19 samples from acute and convalescent phases originated in the United States, Italy and Spain. Sources were T cells, B-cell-depleted T cells, or PBMCs; the material itself was cDNA or gDNA.

Trimming removed 6 bases from V and 7 bases from J, with 9 bases in between. Germline V gene lookup returns CDR1 SNHLY and CDR2 FYNNEI. The CDR3 is 11 amino acids. The rearrangement uses TRBV2 and TRBJ1-2; possibly TRBD1 for D (5 bases). This receptor was obtained from a woman aged 70-85 years with acute or convalescent COVID-19. The source material was peripheral blood. In DNA, the CDR3 is TGTGCCAGCAGGTACGACAGTGGCTACACCTTC. Amino acids: CASRYDSGYTF. The full variable domain, in which reference TRBV2 and TRBJ1-2 provide the parts outside the CDR3, is EPEVTQTPSHQVTQMGQEVILRCVPISNHLYFYWYRQILGQKVEFLVSFYNNEISEKSEIFDDQFSVERPDGSNFTLKIRSTKLEDSAMYFCASRYDSGYTFGSGTRLTVV.